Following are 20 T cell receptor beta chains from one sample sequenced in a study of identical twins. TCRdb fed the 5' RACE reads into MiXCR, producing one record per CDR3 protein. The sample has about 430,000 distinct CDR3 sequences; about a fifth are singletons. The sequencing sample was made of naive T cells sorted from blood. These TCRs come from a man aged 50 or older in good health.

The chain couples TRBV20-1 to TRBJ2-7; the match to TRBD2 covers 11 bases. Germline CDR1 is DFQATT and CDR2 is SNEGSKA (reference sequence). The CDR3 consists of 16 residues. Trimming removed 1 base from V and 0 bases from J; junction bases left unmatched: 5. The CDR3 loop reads CSARGSSGGYSYEQYF. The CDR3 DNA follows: TGCAGTGCTAGAGGTTCTAGCGGGGGGTACTCCTACGAGCAGTACTTC.

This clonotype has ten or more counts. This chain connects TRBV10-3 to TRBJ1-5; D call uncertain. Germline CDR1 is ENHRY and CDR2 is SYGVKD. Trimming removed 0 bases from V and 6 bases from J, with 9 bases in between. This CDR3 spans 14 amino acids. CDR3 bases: TGTGCCATCAGTGAGTCGGCGTCAGGTCAGCCCCAGCATTTT. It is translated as CAISESASGQPQHF.

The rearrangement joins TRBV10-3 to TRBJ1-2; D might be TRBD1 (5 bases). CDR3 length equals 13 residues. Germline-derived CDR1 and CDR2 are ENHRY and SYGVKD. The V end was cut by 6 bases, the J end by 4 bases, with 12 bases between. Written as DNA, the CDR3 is TGTGCCATCAGCCTCGGGACGGCCTATGGCTACACCTTC. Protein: CAISLGTAYGYTF.

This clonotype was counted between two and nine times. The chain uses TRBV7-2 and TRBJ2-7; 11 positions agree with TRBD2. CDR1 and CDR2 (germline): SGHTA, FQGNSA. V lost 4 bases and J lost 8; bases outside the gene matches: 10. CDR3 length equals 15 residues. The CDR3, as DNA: TGTGCCAGCAGCTACCCTAGCGGGAGGAGTACGCAGCAGTACTTC. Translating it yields CASSYPSGRSTQQYF. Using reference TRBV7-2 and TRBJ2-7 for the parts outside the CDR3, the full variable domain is GAGVSQSPSNKVTEKGKDVELRCDPISGHTALYWYRQSLGQGLEFLIYFQGNSAPDKSGLPSDRFSAERTGGSVSTLTIQRTQQEDSAVYLCASSYPSGRSTQQYFGPGTRLTVT.

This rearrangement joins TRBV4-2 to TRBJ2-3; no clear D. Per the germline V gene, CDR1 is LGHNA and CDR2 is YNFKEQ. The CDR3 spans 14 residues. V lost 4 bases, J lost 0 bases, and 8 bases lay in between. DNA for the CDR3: TGTGCCAGCAGCCCGAGGAAGAGCACAGATACGCAGTATTTT. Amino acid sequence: CASSPRKSTDTQYF.

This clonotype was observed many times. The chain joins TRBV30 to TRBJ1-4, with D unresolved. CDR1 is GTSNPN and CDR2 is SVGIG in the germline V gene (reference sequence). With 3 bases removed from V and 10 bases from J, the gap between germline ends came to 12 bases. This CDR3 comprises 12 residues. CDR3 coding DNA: TGTGCCTGGAGGGCCCTATCCGGAAAACTGTTTTTT. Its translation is CAWRALSGKLFF.

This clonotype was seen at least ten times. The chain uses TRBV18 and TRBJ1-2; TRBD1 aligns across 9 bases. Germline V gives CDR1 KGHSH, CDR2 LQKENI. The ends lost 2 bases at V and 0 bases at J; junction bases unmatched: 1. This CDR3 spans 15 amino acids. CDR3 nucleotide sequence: TGTGCCAGCTCACCAAGGACAGGGGCTAACTATGGCTACACCTTC. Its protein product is CASSPRTGANYGYTF. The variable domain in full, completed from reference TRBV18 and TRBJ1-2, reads NAGVMQNPRHLVRRRGQEARLRCSPMKGHSHVYWYRQLPEEGLKFMVYLQKENIIDESGMPKERFSAEFPKEGPSILRIQQVVRGDSAAYFCASSPRTGANYGYTFGSGTRLTVV.

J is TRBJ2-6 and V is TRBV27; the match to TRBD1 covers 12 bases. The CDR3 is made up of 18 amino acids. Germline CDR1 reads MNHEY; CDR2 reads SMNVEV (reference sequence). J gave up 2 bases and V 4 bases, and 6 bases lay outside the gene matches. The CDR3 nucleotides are TGTGCCAGCAGTTATTTGGGGACAGGGGGCACTGGGGCCAACGTCCTGACTTTC. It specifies CASSYLGTGGTGANVLTF.

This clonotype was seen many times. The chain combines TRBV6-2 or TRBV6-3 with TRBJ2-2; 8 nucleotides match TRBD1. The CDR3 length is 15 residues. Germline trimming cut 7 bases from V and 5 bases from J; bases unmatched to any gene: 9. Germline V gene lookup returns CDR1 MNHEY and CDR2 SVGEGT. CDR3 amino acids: CASTRDRTRTGELFF. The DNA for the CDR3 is TGTGCCAGCACCCGGGACAGGACAAGGACCGGGGAGCTGTTTTTT.

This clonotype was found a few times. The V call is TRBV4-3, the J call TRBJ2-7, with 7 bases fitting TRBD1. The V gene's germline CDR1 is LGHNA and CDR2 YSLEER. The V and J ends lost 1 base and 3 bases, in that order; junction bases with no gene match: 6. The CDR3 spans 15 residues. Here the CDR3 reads CASSQGGTASYEQYF. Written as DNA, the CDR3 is TGCGCCAGCAGCCAAGGAGGGACAGCGAGCTACGAGCAGTACTTC.

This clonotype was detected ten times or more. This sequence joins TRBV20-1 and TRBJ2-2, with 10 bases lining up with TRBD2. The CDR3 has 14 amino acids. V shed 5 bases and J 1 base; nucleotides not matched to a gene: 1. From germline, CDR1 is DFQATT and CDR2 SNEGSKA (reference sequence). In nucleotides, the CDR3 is TGCAGTGCTTTAGCGGGAGGGAACACCGGGGAGCTGTTTTTT. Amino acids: CSALAGGNTGELFF.

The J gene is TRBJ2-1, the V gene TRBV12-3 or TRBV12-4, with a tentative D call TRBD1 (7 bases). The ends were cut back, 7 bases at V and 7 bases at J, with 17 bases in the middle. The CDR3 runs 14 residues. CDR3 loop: CASTGDSNRNEQFF. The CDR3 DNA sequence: TGTGCCAGCACGGGGGACAGTAACCGGAATGAGCAGTTCTTC.

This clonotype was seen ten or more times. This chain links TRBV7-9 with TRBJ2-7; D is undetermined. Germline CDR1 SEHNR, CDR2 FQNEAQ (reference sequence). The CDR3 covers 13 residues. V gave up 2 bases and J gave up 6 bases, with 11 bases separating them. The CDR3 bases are TGTGCCAGCAGCTTACGCCCGGTGGGCGAGCAGTACTTC. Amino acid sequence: CASSLRPVGEQYF.

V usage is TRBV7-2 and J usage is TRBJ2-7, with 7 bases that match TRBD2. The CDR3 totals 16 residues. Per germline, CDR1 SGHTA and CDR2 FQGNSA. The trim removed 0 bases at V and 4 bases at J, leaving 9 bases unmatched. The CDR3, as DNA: TGTGCCAGCAGCTTAGCGCTTGGCGGGAGCGGGTACGAGCAGTACTTC. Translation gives CASSLALGGSGYEQYF.

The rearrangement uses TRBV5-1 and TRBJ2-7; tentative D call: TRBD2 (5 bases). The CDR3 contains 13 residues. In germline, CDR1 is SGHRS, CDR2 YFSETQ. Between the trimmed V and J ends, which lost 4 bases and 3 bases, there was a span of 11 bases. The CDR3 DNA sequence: TGCGCCAGCAGCCCGGAGAGGGACTACGAGCAGTACTTC. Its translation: CASSPERDYEQYF.

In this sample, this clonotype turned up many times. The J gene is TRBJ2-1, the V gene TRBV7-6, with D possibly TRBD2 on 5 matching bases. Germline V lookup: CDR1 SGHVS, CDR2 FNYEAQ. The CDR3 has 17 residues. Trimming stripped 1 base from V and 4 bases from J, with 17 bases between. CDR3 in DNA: TGTGCCAGCAGCTTAGTTGCGGGCCCAGGCTCTTACAATGAGCAGTTCTTC. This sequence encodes CASSLVAGPGSYNEQFF.

Here the CDR3 reads CASSLGHQETQFF. The CDR3, as DNA: TGTGCCAGCAGCTTAGGGCATCAAGAGACCCAGTTCTTC. The rearrangement uses TRBV7-2 and TRBJ2-5, with D hard to call. The DNA end lines up better with TRBJ2-1; the J call may be wrong. The CDR3 sequence is 13 residues long. CDR1 is SGHTA, CDR2 FQGNSA, per germline.

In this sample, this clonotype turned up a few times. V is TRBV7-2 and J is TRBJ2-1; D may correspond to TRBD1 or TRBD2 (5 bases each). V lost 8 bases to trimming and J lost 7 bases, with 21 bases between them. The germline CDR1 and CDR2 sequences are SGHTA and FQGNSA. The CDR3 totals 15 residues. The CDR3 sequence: CASWAGAGWLNEQFF. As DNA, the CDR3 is TGTGCCAGCTGGGCCGGGGCTGGGTGGTTGAATGAGCAGTTCTTC.

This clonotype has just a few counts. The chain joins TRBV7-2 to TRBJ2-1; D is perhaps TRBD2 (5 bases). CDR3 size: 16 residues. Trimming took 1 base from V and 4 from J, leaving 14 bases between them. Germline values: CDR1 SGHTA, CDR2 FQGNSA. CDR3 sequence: CASSLVGPSRYNEQFF. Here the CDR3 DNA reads TGTGCCAGCAGCTTAGTAGGCCCTAGCAGATACAATGAGCAGTTCTTC.

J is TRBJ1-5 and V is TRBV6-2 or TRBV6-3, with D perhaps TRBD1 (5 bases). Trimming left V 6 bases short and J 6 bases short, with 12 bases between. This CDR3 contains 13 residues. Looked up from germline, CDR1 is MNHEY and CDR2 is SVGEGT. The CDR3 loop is CASRDRRAQPQHF. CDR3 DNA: TGTGCCAGCAGAGACCGCAGGGCTCAGCCCCAGCATTTT.